Below are 29 T cell receptor beta chains sequenced from a single sample in a study of a mutant IDH1 vaccine in newly diagnosed glioma. Repertoires were generated with immunoSEQ multiplex PCR, while TCRdb's copy carries only in-frame clones and drops some. The data hold 50,000 to 60,000 clones, with around 80% observed a single time. Their antigen targets remain unknown. Specified time point: week 23, last vaccination. The content of each vaccine dose was 300 ug of mutant IDH1 20-mer peptide, and topical imiquimod accompanied it. The input for sequencing was PBMCs, taken from a glioma patient whose treatment included an IDH1 peptide vaccine. The receptors were sampled from a man aged 35 to 55 with glioma.

The chain employs TRBV5-6 and TRBJ1-1, with a weak D call TRBD1 (6 bases). Germline CDR1 and CDR2: SGHDT and YYEEEE. Trimming took off 2 bases at V and 1 base at J, with 15 bases between the two ends. There are 16 residues in the CDR3. The CDR3 loop reads CASSFNPYRENTEAFF. The CDR3, as DNA: TGTGCCAGCAGCTTTAACCCATACAGGGAGAACACTGAAGCTTTCTTT.

This rearrangement joins TRBV5-1 to TRBJ2-2; D is undetermined. This CDR3 is built from 15 residues. Germline-derived CDR1 and CDR2 are SGHRS and YFSETQ. Trimming left V 3 bases short and J 5 bases short, with 14 bases between. CDR3 DNA sequence: TGCGCCAGCAGCTCGTGGGTCTCGCCTACCGGGGAGCTGTTTTTT. Protein: CASSSWVSPTGELFF.

This clone is a singleton in its sample. The chain uses TRBV10-1 and TRBJ2-5; D is uncertain. Germline V gene lookup returns CDR1 WNHNN and CDR2 SYGVQD (reference sequence). The CDR3 is 13 residues long. Between the trimmed V and J ends, which lost 6 bases and 0 bases, there was a span of 8 bases. CDR3 nucleotide sequence: TGCGCCAGCAGCCTGGGTTACCAAGAGACCCAGTACTTC. This codes for CASSLGYQETQYF.

V is TRBV7-9 and J is TRBJ2-1, with 8 bases identical to TRBD2. The ends lost 1 base at V and 4 bases at J; junction bases unmatched: 6. The CDR3 has 16 residues. The germline CDR1 and CDR2 sequences are SEHNR and FQNEAQ (reference sequence). CDR3 DNA sequence: TGTGCCAGCAGCTTAGACGGTAGCGGGGCGTACAATGAGCAGTTCTTC. Its protein product is CASSLDGSGAYNEQFF. The entire variable domain, with the rest obtained from reference TRBV7-9 and TRBJ2-1, is as follows: DTGVSQNPRHKITKRGQNVTFRCDPISEHNRLYWYRQTLGQGPEFLTYFQNEAQLEKSRLLSDRFSAERPKGSFSTLEIQRTEQGDSAMYLCASSLDGSGAYNEQFFGPGTRLTVL.

The chain combines TRBV9 with TRBJ2-1; TRBD2 matches at 16 bases. The CDR3 covers 17 residues. Germline V CDR1 and CDR2: SGDLS, YYNGEE. The trim removed 0 bases at V and 5 bases at J, leaving 2 bases unmatched. The CDR3 is CASSVEGTSGGDNEQFF. CDR3 nucleotides: TGTGCCAGCAGCGTAGAGGGGACTAGCGGGGGGGACAATGAGCAGTTCTTC.

This chain connects TRBV5-1 to TRBJ2-3; D possibly matches TRBD1 or TRBD2 (6 bases each). This CDR3 spans 14 amino acids. Trimming cost V 0 bases and J 5 bases, with 10 bases left between them. CDR1 is SGHRS and CDR2 is YFSETQ in the germline V gene. In nucleotides, the CDR3 is TGCGCCAGCAGCTTGGCCAGGGGAGGAGATACGCAGTATTTT. Translated, it gives CASSLARGGDTQYF.

The chain links TRBV7-9 to TRBJ2-3, with D unresolved. Germline V gives CDR1 SEHNR, CDR2 FQNEAQ (reference sequence). CDR3 size: 17 residues. Deletions cut 5 bases from V and 3 bases from J, with 21 bases between. CDR3 DNA: TGTGCCAGCAGCGTAGTTGTTAGTGGGGTCGAGACAGATACGCAGTATTTT. This translates into CASSVVVSGVETDTQYF.

The chain joins TRBV5-1 to TRBJ1-1; D possibly corresponds to TRBD1 (5 bases). This CDR3 contains 13 residues. V lost 5 bases to trimming and J lost 6 bases, with 14 bases between them. Per germline, CDR1 SGHRS and CDR2 YFSETQ. The CDR3 DNA sequence: TGCGCCAGCAGACGGGACCTCTACTCTGAAGCTTTCTTT. As protein: CASRRDLYSEAFF.

The genes are TRBV19 and TRBJ2-7, with TRBD1 identical over 10 bases. In germline, CDR1 is LNHDA, CDR2 SQIVND (reference sequence). The CDR3 runs to 16 residues. J gave up 6 bases and V 1 base, and 9 bases lay outside the gene matches. This chain's CDR3 is CASSIGPGQGTSEQYF. In nucleotides, the CDR3 is TGTGCCAGTAGTATAGGCCCGGGACAGGGGACGAGCGAGCAGTACTTC.

CDR3 bases: TGTGCCAGCAGCTTAGGGGGGAGGGACGGGGCGCAAGGCTACACCTTC. It yields the protein CASSLGGRDGAQGYTF. The J gene is TRBJ1-2, the V gene TRBV7-9; tentatively, D is TRBD1 (5 bases). The CDR3 extends over 16 amino acids. Germline values: CDR1 SEHNR, CDR2 FQNEAQ (reference sequence). V was clipped by 1 base and J by 8 bases, with 20 bases between them.

V usage is TRBV5-1 and J usage is TRBJ2-1; 9 bases align to TRBD2. V was clipped by 0 bases and J by 7 bases; unmatched bases: 5. From germline, CDR1 is SGHRS and CDR2 YFSETQ. The CDR3 is made up of 15 amino acids. Here the CDR3 reads CASSLEGGGANEQFF. CDR3 DNA sequence: TGCGCCAGCAGCTTGGAGGGCGGGGGGGCTAATGAGCAGTTCTTC.

This rearrangement joins TRBV4-1 to TRBJ1-6; D call uncertain. The CDR3 length is 13 residues. V lost 3 bases and J 6 bases, leaving 6 bases between the germline ends. Germline CDR1 reads MGHRA; CDR2 reads YSYEKL. The CDR3 protein is CASSQGANSPLHF. CDR3 in DNA: TGCGCCAGCAGCCAGGGAGCTAATTCACCCCTCCACTTT.

This chain connects TRBV4-1 to TRBJ1-5, with D possibly being TRBD1 (6 bases). V was pared by 0 bases and J by 2 bases, with 11 bases between. CDR1 MGHRA and CDR2 YSYEKL come from the germline V gene. The CDR3 is 16 amino acids. CDR3 sequence reads: CASSQEGGRGNQPQHF. Written as DNA, the CDR3 is TGCGCCAGCAGCCAAGAGGGGGGCAGGGGCAATCAGCCCCAGCATTTT.

V is TRBV6-1 and J is TRBJ2-3; 7 bases are a match to TRBD1. The germline V gene encodes CDR1 MNHNS and CDR2 SASEGT. The trim removed 4 bases at V and 2 bases at J, leaving 3 bases unmatched. The CDR3 is made up of 14 amino acids. This CDR3 reads CASSVGQSTDTQYF. The CDR3 coding sequence is TGTGCCAGCAGTGTGGGACAGTCCACAGATACGCAGTATTTT.

The genes are TRBV5-1 and TRBJ1-2; 10 nucleotides match TRBD1. Germline V gene lookup returns CDR1 SGHRS and CDR2 YFSETQ. This CDR3 has 18 residues. The V and J ends lost 1 base and 7 bases, in that order; junction bases with no gene match: 16. CDR3 coding DNA: TGCGCCAGCAGCTTGAAAGGGACAGGGGAATGGGACTATCGTGGCTACACCTTC. Encoded protein: CASSLKGTGEWDYRGYTF.

The chain has TRBV19 and TRBJ1-2; unclear D gene. The V end lost 0 bases, the J end lost 7 bases, and 9 bases lay between the germline ends. The CDR3 sequence is 13 residues long. Germline assignment: CDR1 LNHDA and CDR2 SQIVND (reference sequence). CDR3 sequence: CASSIEALTGYTF. The CDR3 DNA follows: TGTGCCAGTAGTATAGAGGCACTCACTGGCTACACCTTC.

As concerns this clone: A read error may account for a junction end that differs from germline. The chain employs TRBV6-5 and TRBJ1-2; TRBD1 is a possible D gene (5 bases). This CDR3 has 13 residues. The germline gives CDR1 MNHEY, CDR2 SVGAGI. This CDR3 reads CASSFAGIDGYTF. The CDR3 DNA is TGTGCCAGCAGTTTCGCAGGGATCGATGGCTACACCTTT.

V and J are TRBV15 and TRBJ2-7; D gene unclear. In germline, CDR1 is LNHNV, CDR2 YYDKDF (reference sequence). The germline V and J ends were trimmed by 0 bases and 1 base, with 7 bases remaining between them. CDR3 length equals 14 residues. CDR3 residues: CATSRESTSYEQYF. For the CDR3, the DNA is TGTGCCACCAGCAGAGAGTCTACGTCCTACGAGCAGTACTTC. The full variable domain, its missing parts supplied by reference TRBV15 and TRBJ2-7, is DAMVIQNPRYQVTQFGKPVTLSCSQTLNHNVMYWYQQKSSQAPKLLFHYYDKDFNNEADTPDNFQSRRPNTSFCFLDIRSPGLGDTAMYLCATSRESTSYEQYFGPGTRLTVT.

The J gene is TRBJ1-2, the V gene TRBV27; D may be TRBD1 (6 bases). The CDR3 has 13 residues. V shed 5 bases and J shed 6 bases, with 13 bases lying between them. The germline gives CDR1 MNHEY, CDR2 SMNVEV (reference sequence). CDR3 amino acids: CASSPQGRNGYTF. For the CDR3, the DNA is TGTGCCAGCAGTCCTCAGGGGCGGAATGGCTACACCTTC.

This sequence joins TRBV6-5 and TRBJ1-2; no reliable D call. The CDR3 runs to 13 residues. CDR1 is MNHEY and CDR2 is SVGAGI in the germline V gene. Between the trimmed V and J ends, which lost 0 bases and 6 bases, there was a span of 8 bases. The CDR3 is CASSYSRVDGYTF. The CDR3 DNA is TGTGCCAGCAGTTACTCGAGAGTAGATGGCTACACCTTC.

This chain joins TRBV13 and TRBJ2-1; 9 bases map to TRBD1. V was clipped by 4 bases and J by 0 bases; unmatched bases: 7. The CDR3 sequence is 17 residues long. CDR1 is PRHDT and CDR2 is FYEKMQ in the germline V gene (reference sequence). CDR3 loop: CASSSVQGAPSYNEQFF. For the CDR3, the DNA is TGTGCCAGCAGCTCAGTACAGGGGGCACCCTCCTACAATGAGCAGTTCTTC.

V and J are TRBV25-1 and TRBJ1-5, with D hard to call. The germline gives CDR1 MGHDK, CDR2 SYGVNS. Trimming removed 1 base from V and 9 bases from J, with 13 bases in between. This CDR3 comprises 14 residues. The CDR3 sequence is CASSESWGAGPQHF. DNA of the CDR3: TGTGCCAGCAGTGAATCATGGGGAGCTGGGCCCCAGCATTTT. Full variable domain (outside the CDR3, taken from reference TRBV25-1 and TRBJ1-5): EADIYQTPRYLVIGTGKKITLECSQTMGHDKMYWYQQDPGMELHLIHYSYGVNSTEKGDLSSESTVSRIRTEHFPLTLESARPSHTSQYLCASSESWGAGPQHFGDGTRLSIL.

The chain combines TRBV6-1 with TRBJ1-1; D is unresolved. Per germline, CDR1 MNHNS and CDR2 SASEGT. The CDR3 runs to 13 residues. V was shortened by 2 bases and J by 1 base, with 5 bases between the two germline ends. The CDR3 nucleotides read TGTGCCAGCAGTGAAAACTGGAACACTGAAGCTTTCTTT. Encoded protein: CASSENWNTEAFF.

The V call is TRBV7-8, the J call TRBJ1-2; D not resolved. The germline V gene encodes CDR1 SGHVS and CDR2 FQNEAQ. Trimming pared 1 base from V and 4 bases from J, leaving 16 bases between. The CDR3 sequence is 16 residues long. In DNA, the CDR3 is TGTGCCAGCAGCTTAGATAGGGAGGTCCTGTTCTATGGCTACACCTTC. Its protein is CASSLDREVLFYGYTF.

This clone appeared a single time. The gene calls are TRBV30 and TRBJ2-7; D tentatively reads TRBD1 or TRBD2 (5 bases each). V lost 2 bases and J lost 1, with 18 bases in between. Per germline, CDR1 GTSNPN and CDR2 SVGIG (reference sequence). CDR3 size: 16 residues. The CDR3 DNA follows: TGTGCCTGGAGTCCGCCCCACGGGGCCCGATCCTACGAGCAGTACTTC. Amino acids: CAWSPPHGARSYEQYF.

This chain joins TRBV5-4 and TRBJ1-1; D gene uncertain. Deletions cut 2 bases from V and 8 bases from J, with 10 bases between. This CDR3 has 12 amino acids. From germline, CDR1 is SGHNT and CDR2 YYREEE (reference sequence). The CDR3, as DNA: TGTGCCAGCAGCTTCGGATGGGAAGAAGCTTTCTTT. It is translated as CASSFGWEEAFF.

The CDR3 DNA follows: TGTGCCAGCAGCCCAGAGTTGGGCAGGGCGAACACTGAAGCTTTCTTT. This sequence encodes CASSPELGRANTEAFF. The chain carries TRBV7-9 and TRBJ1-1; possible D gene TRBD1, 5 bases. This CDR3 contains 16 residues. Trimming left V 5 bases short and J 1 base short, with 17 bases between. CDR1 and CDR2 from the germline V gene are SEHNR and FQNEAQ (reference sequence).

The CDR3 sequence: CASTPVSAGGSTDTQYF. CDR3 DNA sequence: TGTGCCAGCACTCCTGTCTCGGCGGGGGGTAGCACAGATACGCAGTATTTT. This chain joins TRBV28 and TRBJ2-3; 8 bases are shared with TRBD2. The CDR3 sequence is 17 residues long. Per the germline V gene, CDR1 is MDHEN and CDR2 is SYDVKM. Unmatched junction bases numbered 12, after V lost 7 bases and J lost 0 bases.

V usage is TRBV6-5 and J usage is TRBJ2-7; 8 bases match TRBD1. Germline CDR1 is MNHEY and CDR2 is SVGAGI. This CDR3 has 15 amino acids. Germline trimming cut 2 bases from V and 2 bases from J; bases unmatched to any gene: 5. CDR3 DNA sequence: TGTGCCAGCAGTTACCGGGACAGGTCGACCTACGAGCAGTACTTC. It yields the protein CASSYRDRSTYEQYF.